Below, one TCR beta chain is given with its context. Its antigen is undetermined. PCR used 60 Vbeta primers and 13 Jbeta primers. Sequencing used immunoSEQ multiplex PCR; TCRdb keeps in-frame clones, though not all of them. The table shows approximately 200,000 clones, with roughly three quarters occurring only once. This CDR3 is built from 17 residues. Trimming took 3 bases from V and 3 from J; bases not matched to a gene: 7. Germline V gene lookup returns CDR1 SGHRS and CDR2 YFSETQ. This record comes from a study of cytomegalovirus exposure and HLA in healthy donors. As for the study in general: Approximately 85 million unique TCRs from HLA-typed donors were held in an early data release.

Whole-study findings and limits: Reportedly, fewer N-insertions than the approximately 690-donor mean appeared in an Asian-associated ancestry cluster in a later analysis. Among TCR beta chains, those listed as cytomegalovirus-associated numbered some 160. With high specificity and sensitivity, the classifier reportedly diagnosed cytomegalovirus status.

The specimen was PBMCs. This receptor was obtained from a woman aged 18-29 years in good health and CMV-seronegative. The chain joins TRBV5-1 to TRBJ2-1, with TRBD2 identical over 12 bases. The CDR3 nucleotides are TGCGCCAGCAGCTGGAACCCTAGCGGGGGGGTCTACAATGAGCAGTTCTTC. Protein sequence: CASSWNPSGGVYNEQFF.